This T cell receptor (beta chain) was sequenced for a study of OX40 agonist ivuxolimab in advanced cancers. Regarding the study in general: Ivuxolimab was an agonistic, fully human IgG2 monoclonal antibody directed against OX40 (CD134), a costimulatory receptor. Intravenous ivuxolimab was administered to patients every 2 weeks at six dose levels: 0.01, 0.1, 0.3, 1.5, 3 and 10 mg/kg. Among the roughly 50 dose-escalation patients, about 20 had hepatocellular carcinoma, 15 or so melanoma, 9 renal cell carcinoma and 9 head and neck cancer. The dose-escalation cohort was around 83% male with a mean age of around 64 years, ranging from roughly 23 to 79. Prior anti-PD-1, anti-PD-L1 or anti-CTLA-4 therapy was permitted, and checkpoint inhibitors had been received by about two fifths of dose-escalation patients. Three dose-escalation patients achieved partial responses, one with hepatocellular carcinoma and two with cutaneous melanoma. The purpose of peripheral TCRbeta sequencing was to test whether ivuxolimab changed TCR sequence diversity and led to clonal T-cell expansion. The paper covers the monotherapy dose-escalation part of the phase I ivuxolimab trial, which included N = 52 patients.

As regards this clone: The antigen it recognizes is unknown. No base quality values were provided; no much bigger clone lies one nucleotide off.

The trial excluded patients who had a history of autoimmune disease or who were on systemic immunosuppression. Peripheral blood for TCR sequencing was collected from all dose cohorts at baseline, on cycle 4 day 1, and on cycle 7 day 1. The samples were taken from a phase I, first-in-human, multicenter, open-label dose-escalation trial of ivuxolimab. Adults with locally advanced or metastatic melanoma, renal cell, hepatocellular, or head and neck squamous cell carcinoma were enrolled in the trial. Before TCR sequencing, CD4+ T cells and CD8+ T cells from peripheral blood were sorted into separate populations. Overall study outcomes, separate from this receptor: After ivuxolimab, CD8+ T cells had more expanded clones than CD4+ T cells on average. At doses of 0.1 to 3.0 mg/kg, clonal expansion of both CD4+ and CD8+ blood T cells was observed from baseline to week 6. Which antigens the clonally expanded peripheral T cells were specific for was not determined. Low levels of normalized T-cell clonal expansion were also seen in some patients who did not respond. In partial responders in the 0.1-3.0 mg/kg groups, normalized peripheral clonal expansion was found to be among the lowest, especially among CD8+ T cells.

The germline V gene sets CDR1 to SNHLY and CDR2 to FYNNEI. The CDR3 goes from the cysteine to the phenylalanine over 12 residues. Only the CDR3 DNA is retained, 36 bases long and in frame from the first base. V sheds 5 bases and J sheds 8 bases, leaving 10 bases between their ends. Genomic DNA was isolated from the sorted cells so that the TCRbeta CDR3 region could be sequenced. The immunoSEQ Assay was used for sequencing of TCRbeta CDR3 regions. As stored in TCRdb, this immuneACCESS dataset retains in-frame rearrangements with V and J assigned. A fraction of the clones does not appear; measured against another copy, unresolved V genes explain less than half of the discrepancy, and the remainder lacks a known reason. This sample has 70,000 or so clones in its table, and 88% of those were observed once. Under 3% of the sample is in the top ten clones.

In this chain, TRBV2 is recombined with TRBJ2-1; too little of a D gene remains to name it. Source: CD4+ or CD8+ T cells sorted from blood, taken in a trial of the OX40 agonist ivuxolimab. The sequence was obtained from an adult with an advanced solid tumor such as melanoma, head and neck, liver or kidney cancer. Read as DNA, the sequence is TGTGCCAGCAGTTTCGAGCGACATGAGCAGTTCTTC. Translated, it gives CASSFERHEQFF.